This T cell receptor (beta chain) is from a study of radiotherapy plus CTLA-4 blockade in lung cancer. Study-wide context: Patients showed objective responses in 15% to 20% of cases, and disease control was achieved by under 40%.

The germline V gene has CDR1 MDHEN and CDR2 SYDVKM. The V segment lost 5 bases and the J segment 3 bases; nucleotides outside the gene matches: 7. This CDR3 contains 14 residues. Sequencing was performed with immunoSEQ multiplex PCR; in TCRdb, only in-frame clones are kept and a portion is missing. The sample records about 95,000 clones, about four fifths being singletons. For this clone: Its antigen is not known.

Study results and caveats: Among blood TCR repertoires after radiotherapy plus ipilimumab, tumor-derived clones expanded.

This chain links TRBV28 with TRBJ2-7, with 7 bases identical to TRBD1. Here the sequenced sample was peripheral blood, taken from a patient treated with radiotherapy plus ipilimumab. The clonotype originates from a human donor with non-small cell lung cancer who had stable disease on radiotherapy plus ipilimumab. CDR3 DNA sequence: TGTGCCAGCAGTAACCCCGGGACAGACTACGAGCAGTACTTC. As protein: CASSNPGTDYEQYF.